Listed below are T cell receptor beta chains from one sample, sequenced in a study of shared clonotypes between healthy human individuals. TCRdb keeps only in-frame clones here, not all; method: immunoSEQ multiplex PCR. The sample yields 1.6 million or so clones, around 98.5% seen once. Sequencing was performed on naive CD4+ T cells sorted from blood. These receptors were obtained from a man in his thirties or forties in good health. CDR3s include the opening cysteine and the closing phenylalanine or tryptophan. Each record gives: V gene, J gene, CDR3 protein.

V: TRBV15
J: NA
CDR3: CATSRVIAIEPQYF

V: TRBV10-1
J: TRBJ2-7
CDR3: CASSEPGTGTYEQYF

V: TRBV10-3
J: TRBJ2-2
CDR3: CAISLLEDTGELFF

V: TRBV7-6
J: TRBJ1-3
CDR3: CASSSSHRGSGNTIYF

V: TRBV11-2
J: TRBJ2-3
CDR3: CASSLALRAPTDTQYF

V: TRBV7-2
J: TRBJ2-7
CDR3: CASSPSLVRTTYEQYF

V: TRBV7-2
J: TRBJ2-1
CDR3: CASSRQGAEQFF

V: TRBV7-9
J: TRBJ2-7
CDR3: CASSLVGEQYF

V: TRBV10-2
J: TRBJ2-3
CDR3: CASVAGGTDTQYF

V: TRBV6-6
J: TRBJ2-4
CDR3: CASSFPRGQGGNIQYF

V: TRBV7-6
J: TRBJ2-3
CDR3: CASSGPGFSTDTQYF

V: TRBV14
J: TRBJ1-2
CDR3: CASSQDLIYGYTF

V: TRBV7-2
J: TRBJ2-1
CDR3: CASSLLIAATYNEQFF

V: TRBV7-6
J: TRBJ2-5
CDR3: CASSPISGTGKETQYF

V: TRBV9
J: TRBJ2-7
CDR3: CASSVDSGTYEQYF

V: TRBV19
J: TRBJ1-2
CDR3: CASRTVERTTGNYGYTF

V: TRBV10-2
J: TRBJ1-5
CDR3: CASSESSQPQHF

V: TRBV9
J: TRBJ1-2
CDR3: CASSVGGALALYGYTF

V: TRBV27
J: TRBJ2-6
CDR3: CASSPMPPGANVLTF

V: TRBV10-3
J: TRBJ2-5
CDR3: CAISESGRGSKKETQYF

V: TRBV6-6
J: TRBJ2-1
CDR3: CASSERASSYNEQFF

V: TRBV30
J: TRBJ1-5
CDR3: CAWSDGESQPQHF

V: TRBV19
J: TRBJ2-7
CDR3: CASQPGHLHEQYF

V: TRBV28
J: TRBJ2-7
CDR3: CASQINSRDRWNF

V: TRBV18
J: TRBJ2-7
CDR3: CASSPLPRTGQGRNEQYF

V: TRBV7-9
J: TRBJ1-1
CDR3: CASSPKRRDVEAFF

V: TRBV4-2
J: TRBJ2-3
CDR3: CASSARGTTGTVSTDTQYF

V: TRBV6-1
J: TRBJ1-2
CDR3: CASAPGGGNYGYTF

V: TRBV13
J: TRBJ2-1
CDR3: CASRTLFVSHEQFF

V: TRBV11-2
J: TRBJ2-2
CDR3: CASSLLQGGTGELFF

V: TRBV5-1
J: TRBJ1-2
CDR3: CASSLVGQGGYGYTF

V: TRBV29-1
J: TRBJ2-3
CDR3: CSVELWQGVDTQYF

V: TRBV7-9
J: TRBJ1-3
CDR3: CASSLARRPRTIYF

V: TRBV6-5
J: TRBJ2-7
CDR3: CASSLGTSGTPKQYF

V: TRBV6-1
J: TRBJ2-1
CDR3: CASIPTGGYNEQFF

V: TRBV25-1
J: TRBJ1-1
CDR3: CASTLTGEAFF

V: TRBV9
J: TRBJ2-2
CDR3: CASSAHPQGGNTGELFF

V: TRBV11-2
J: TRBJ2-1
CDR3: CASSLVQLAGGNNEQFF

V: TRBV29-1
J: TRBJ2-1
CDR3: CSVEGLAGVNEQFF

V: TRBV27
J: TRBJ1-1
CDR3: CASSLQGRTEAFF

V: TRBV7-2
J: TRBJ2-5
CDR3: CASSSPGPGRTQYF

V: TRBV2
J: TRBJ2-3
CDR3: CASKGRSTDTQYF

V: TRBV18
J: TRBJ2-1
CDR3: CASSPGQYNEQFF

V: TRBV5-8
J: TRBJ2-3
CDR3: CASSLQIPRTDTQYF